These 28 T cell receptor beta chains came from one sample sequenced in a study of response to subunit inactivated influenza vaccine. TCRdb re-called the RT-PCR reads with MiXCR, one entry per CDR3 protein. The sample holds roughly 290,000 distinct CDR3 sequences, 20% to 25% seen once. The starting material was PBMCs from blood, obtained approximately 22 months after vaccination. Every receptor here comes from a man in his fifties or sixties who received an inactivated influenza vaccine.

The CDR3 nucleotides read TGTGCCAGCAGTTTACGGCAGGCCTTCCCCTACGAGCAGTACTTC. This sequence encodes CASSLRQAFPYEQYF. The genes are TRBV12-3 or TRBV12-4 and TRBJ2-7; D is unclear. V lost 2 bases, J lost 2 bases, and 13 bases lay in between. This CDR3 has 15 residues.

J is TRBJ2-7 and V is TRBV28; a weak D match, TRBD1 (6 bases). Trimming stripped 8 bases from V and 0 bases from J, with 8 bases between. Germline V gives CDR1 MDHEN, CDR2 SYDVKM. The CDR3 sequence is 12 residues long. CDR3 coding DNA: TGTGCCAGCCAACAGGGCTCCTACGAGCAGTACTTC. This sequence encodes CASQQGSYEQYF.

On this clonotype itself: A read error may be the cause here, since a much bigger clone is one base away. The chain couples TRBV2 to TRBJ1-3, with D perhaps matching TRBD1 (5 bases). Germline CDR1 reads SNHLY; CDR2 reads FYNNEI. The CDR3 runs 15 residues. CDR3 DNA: TGTGCCAGCAGGATGGACATAACCTCTGAAAACACCATATACTTT. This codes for CASRMDITSENTIYF.

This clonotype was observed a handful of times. The CDR3 nucleotides are TGTGCCAGCAGCCTAACGACGGGACAGGTAGCCAAAAACATTCAGTACTTC. Protein: CASSLTTGQVAKNIQYF. The rearrangement joins TRBV3-1 to TRBJ2-4; 8 bases map to TRBD1. CDR1 is LGHDT, CDR2 YNNKEL, per germline (reference sequence). V trimming: 4 bases; J trimming: 0 bases; junction bases outside the gene matches: 8. The CDR3 sequence is 17 residues long.

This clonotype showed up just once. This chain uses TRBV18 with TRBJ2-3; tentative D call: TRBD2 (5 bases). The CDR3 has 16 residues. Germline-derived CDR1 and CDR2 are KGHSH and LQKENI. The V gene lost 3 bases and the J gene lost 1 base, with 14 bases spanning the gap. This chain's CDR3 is CASSPRAARGTDTQYF. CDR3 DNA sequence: TGTGCCAGCTCACCGCGGGCGGCTAGAGGCACAGATACGCAGTATTTT. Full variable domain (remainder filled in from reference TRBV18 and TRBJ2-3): NAGVMQNPRHLVRRRGQEARLRCSPMKGHSHVYWYRQLPEEGLKFMVYLQKENIIDESGMPKERFSAEFPKEGPSILRIQQVVRGDSAAYFCASSPRAARGTDTQYFGPGTRLTVL.

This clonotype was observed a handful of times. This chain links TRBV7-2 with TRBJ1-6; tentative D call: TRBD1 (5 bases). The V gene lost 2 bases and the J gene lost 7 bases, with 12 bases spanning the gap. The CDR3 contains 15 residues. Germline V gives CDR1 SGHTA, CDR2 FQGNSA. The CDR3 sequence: CASSLPPGLNSPLHF. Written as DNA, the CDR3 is TGTGCCAGCAGCTTACCGCCGGGGCTCAATTCACCCCTCCACTTT.

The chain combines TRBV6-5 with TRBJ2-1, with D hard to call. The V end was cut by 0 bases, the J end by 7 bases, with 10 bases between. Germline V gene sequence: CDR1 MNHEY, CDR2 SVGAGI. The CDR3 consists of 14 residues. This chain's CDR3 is CASSYSYRQNEQFF. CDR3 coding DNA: TGTGCCAGCAGTTACTCGTACAGACAAAATGAGCAGTTCTTC.

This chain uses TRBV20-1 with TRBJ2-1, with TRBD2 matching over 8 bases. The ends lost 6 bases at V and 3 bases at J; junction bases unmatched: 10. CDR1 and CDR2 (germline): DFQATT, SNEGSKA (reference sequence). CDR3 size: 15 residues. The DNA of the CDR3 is TGCAGTGCCCTCCTTAGCGGGGAGTTCTACAATGAGCAGTTCTTC. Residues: CSALLSGEFYNEQFF.

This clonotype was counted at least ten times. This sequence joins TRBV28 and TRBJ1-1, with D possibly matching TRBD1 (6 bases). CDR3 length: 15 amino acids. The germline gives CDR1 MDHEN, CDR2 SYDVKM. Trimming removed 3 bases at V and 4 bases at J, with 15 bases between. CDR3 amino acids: CASSLGGRLGTEAFF. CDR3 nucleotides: TGTGCCAGCAGTTTGGGGGGGCGGCTTGGCACTGAAGCTTTCTTT.

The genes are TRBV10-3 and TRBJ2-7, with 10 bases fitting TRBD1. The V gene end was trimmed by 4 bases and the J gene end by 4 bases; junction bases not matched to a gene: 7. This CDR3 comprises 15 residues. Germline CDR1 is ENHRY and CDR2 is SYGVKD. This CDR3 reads CAISGTGTGAYEQYF. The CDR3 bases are TGTGCCATCAGTGGTACCGGGACAGGGGCTTACGAGCAGTACTTC.

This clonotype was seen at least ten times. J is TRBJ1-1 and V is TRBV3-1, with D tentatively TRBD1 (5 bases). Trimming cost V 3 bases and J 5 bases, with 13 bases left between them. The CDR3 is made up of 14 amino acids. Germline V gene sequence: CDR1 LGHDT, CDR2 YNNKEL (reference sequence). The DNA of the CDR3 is TGTGCCAGCAGCCACATGAACGGGGGTACTGAAGCTTTCTTT. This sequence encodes CASSHMNGGTEAFF.

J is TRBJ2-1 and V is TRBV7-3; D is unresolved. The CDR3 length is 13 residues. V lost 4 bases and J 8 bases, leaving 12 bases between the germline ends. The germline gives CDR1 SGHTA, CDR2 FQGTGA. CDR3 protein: CASSSLARYEQFF. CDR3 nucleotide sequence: TGTGCCAGCAGCTCTCTCGCACGGTATGAGCAGTTCTTC.

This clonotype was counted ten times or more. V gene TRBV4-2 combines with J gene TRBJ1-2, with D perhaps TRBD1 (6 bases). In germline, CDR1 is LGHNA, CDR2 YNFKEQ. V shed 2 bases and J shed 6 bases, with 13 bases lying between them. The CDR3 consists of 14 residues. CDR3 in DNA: TGTGCCAGCAGCCAAATAGGGGGTTTGAATGGCTACACCTTC. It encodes CASSQIGGLNGYTF.

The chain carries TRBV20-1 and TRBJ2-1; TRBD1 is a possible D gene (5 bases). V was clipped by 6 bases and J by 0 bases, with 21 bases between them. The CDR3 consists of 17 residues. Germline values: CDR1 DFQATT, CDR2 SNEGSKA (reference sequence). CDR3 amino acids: CSATGGSGHLSYNEQFF. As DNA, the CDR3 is TGCAGTGCCACGGGCGGCTCCGGACACCTCTCCTACAATGAGCAGTTCTTC.

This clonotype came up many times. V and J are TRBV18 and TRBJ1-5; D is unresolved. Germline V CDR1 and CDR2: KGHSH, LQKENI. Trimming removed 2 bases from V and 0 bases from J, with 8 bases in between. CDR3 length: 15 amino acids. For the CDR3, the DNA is TGTGCCAGCTCACCATCCAGAGATAGCAATCAGCCCCAGCATTTT. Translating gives CASSPSRDSNQPQHF.

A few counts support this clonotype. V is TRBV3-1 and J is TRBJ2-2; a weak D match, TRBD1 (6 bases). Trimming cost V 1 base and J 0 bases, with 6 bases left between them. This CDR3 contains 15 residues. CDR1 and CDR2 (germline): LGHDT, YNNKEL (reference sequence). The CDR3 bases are TGTGCCAGCAGCCAAGGGACAGCGAACACCGGGGAGCTGTTTTTT. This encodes CASSQGTANTGELFF.

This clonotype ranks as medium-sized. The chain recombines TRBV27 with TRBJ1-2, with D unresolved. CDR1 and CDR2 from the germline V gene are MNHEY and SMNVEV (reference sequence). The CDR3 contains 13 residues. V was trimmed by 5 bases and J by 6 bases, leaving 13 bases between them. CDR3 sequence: CASSPQLIHGYTF. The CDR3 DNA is TGTGCCAGCAGTCCGCAGCTGATCCATGGCTACACCTTC.

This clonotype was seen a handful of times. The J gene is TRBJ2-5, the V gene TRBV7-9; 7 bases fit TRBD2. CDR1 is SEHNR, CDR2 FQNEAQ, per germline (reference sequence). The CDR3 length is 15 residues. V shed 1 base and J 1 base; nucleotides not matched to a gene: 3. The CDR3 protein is CASSLGTSPQETQYF. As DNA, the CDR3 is TGTGCCAGCAGCTTAGGGACTAGTCCCCAAGAGACCCAGTACTTC.

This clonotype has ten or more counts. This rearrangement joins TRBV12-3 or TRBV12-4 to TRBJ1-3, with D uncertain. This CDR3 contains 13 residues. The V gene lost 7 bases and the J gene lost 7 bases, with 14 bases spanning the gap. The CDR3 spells CASIKGQMNTIYF. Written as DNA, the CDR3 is TGTGCCAGCATCAAGGGCCAGATGAACACCATATATTTT.

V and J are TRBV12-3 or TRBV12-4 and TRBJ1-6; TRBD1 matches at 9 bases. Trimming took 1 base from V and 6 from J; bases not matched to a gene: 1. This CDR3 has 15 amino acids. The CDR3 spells CASSLGTGANSPLHF. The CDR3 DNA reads TGTGCCAGCAGTTTAGGGACAGGGGCTAATTCACCCCTCCACTTT.

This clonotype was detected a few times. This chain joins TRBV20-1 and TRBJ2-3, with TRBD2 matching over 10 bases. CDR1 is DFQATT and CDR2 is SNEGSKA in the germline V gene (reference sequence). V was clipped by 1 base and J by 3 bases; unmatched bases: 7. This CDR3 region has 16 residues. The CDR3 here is CSARAGMGLATDTQYF. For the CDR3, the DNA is TGCAGTGCTAGAGCGGGCATGGGACTAGCGACAGATACGCAGTATTTT.

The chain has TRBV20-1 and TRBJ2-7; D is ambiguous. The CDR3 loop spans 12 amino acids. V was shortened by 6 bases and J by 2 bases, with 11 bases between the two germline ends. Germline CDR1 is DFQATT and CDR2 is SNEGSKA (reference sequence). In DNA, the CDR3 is TGCAGTGCGCGGACGGTCACCTACGAGCAGTACTTC. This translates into CSARTVTYEQYF.

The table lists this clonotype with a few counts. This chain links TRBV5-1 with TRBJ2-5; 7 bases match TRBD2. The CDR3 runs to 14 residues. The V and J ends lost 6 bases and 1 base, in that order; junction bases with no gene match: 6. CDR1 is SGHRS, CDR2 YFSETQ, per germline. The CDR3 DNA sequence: TGCGCCAGCACACCTATAGCGGGCCAAGAGACCCAGTACTTC. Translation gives CASTPIAGQETQYF.

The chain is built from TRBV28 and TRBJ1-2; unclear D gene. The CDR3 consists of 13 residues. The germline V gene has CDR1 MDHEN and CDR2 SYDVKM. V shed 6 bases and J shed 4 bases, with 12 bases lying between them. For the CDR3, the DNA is TGTGCCAGCAGCCTCGACTACGGCTATGGCTACACCTTC. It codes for CASSLDYGYGYTF.

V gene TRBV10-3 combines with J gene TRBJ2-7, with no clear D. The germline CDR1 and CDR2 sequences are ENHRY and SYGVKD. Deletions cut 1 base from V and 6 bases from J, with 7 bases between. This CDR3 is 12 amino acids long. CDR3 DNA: TGTGCCATCAGTGAGTTGGAGAGCGAGCAGTACTTC. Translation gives CAISELESEQYF.

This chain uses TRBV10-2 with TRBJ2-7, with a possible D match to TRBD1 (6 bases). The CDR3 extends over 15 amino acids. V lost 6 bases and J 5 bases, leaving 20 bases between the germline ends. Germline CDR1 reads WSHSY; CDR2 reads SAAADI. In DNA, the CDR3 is TGCGCCAGCAGAGATCCGTTGGACAGCCCTCACGAGCAGTACTTC. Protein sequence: CASRDPLDSPHEQYF.

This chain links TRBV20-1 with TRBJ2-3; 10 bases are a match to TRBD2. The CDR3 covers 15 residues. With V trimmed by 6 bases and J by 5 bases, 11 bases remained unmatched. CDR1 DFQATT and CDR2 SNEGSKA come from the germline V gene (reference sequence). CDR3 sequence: CSAGAGTSVEDTQYF. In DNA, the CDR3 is TGCAGTGCGGGGGCCGGGACTAGCGTTGAAGATACGCAGTATTTT.

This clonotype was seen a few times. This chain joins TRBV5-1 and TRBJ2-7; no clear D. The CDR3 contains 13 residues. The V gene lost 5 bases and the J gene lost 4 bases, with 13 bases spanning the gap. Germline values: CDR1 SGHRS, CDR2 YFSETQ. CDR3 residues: CASSFWSGYEQYF. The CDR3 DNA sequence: TGCGCCAGCAGTTTTTGGAGTGGATACGAGCAGTACTTC.